This T cell receptor beta chain was identified during a study of a mutant IDH1 vaccine in newly diagnosed glioma. Study-wide context: Vaccinations, eight in total, occurred in weeks 1, 3, 5, 7, 11, 15, 19, 23. Vaccinations were initiated 4-6 weeks following radiotherapy alone, or were given together with temozolomide cycles. Treatment recipients were 62.5% male and around 38% female, and their mean age was around 40 years. General observations from the study: Pseudoprogression appeared independent of alterations in top peripheral clonotypes.

With regard to this clone: The antigen is not known.

Data came from immunoSEQ multiplex PCR; TCRdb stores just in-frame clones and leaves some out. The top ten clones hold 3% to 4% of a sample with over 50,000 clones, approximately 82% of them seen once. Specified time point: week 5, during vaccination. Doses consisted of 300 ug of mutant IDH1 20-mer peptide each, paired with topical imiquimod. This CDR3 has 11 residues. CDR1 is SGHDT, CDR2 YYEEEE, per germline. Trimming took off 4 bases at V and 7 bases at J, with 6 bases between the two ends. Sample: PBMCs, taken from a glioma patient whose treatment included an IDH1 peptide vaccine. This receptor was identified in a man aged 25 to 45 with glioma. The chain couples TRBV5-6 to TRBJ2-1; D gene ambiguous. CDR3 DNA sequence: TGTGCCAGCAGCGCCCGAAATGAGCAGTTCTTC. This encodes CASSARNEQFF.